Listed below are T cell receptor beta chains from one sample, sequenced in a study of cytomegalovirus exposure and HLA in healthy donors. The assay was immunoSEQ multiplex PCR, and TCRdb's table has in-frame clones only and misses some. This sample yields some 200,000 clones, of which 75% to 85% are seen a single time; roughly an eighth belongs to the top ten. Sequencing was done on a sample of PBMCs. All receptors derive from a woman aged 30 to 39 in good health and CMV-seropositive. The conserved cysteine and the conserved F or W are not part of the CDR3 here. The D gene is left open where the match is weak.

d_call j_call v_call cdr3_aa
- TRBJ2-2 TRBV11-2 ASSLGLASTGELF
TRBD1 TRBJ1-2 TRBV6-1 ASILRTGTGYT
TRBD2 TRBJ2-1 TRBV9 ASRAGTSGRALDEQF
- TRBJ1-2 TRBV27 ATSALDRLNYGYT
- TRBJ2-7 TRBV9 ASSVAYLDEQY
TRBD1 TRBJ2-2 TRBV5-1 ASSSYGQGVTGELF
- TRBJ2-1 TRBV5-6 ASSPGLVYNEQF
- TRBJ2-4 TRBV29-1 SVELSKNIQY
- TRBJ1-1 TRBV11-2 ASSLEGGIGAF
- TRBJ1-1 TRBV5-1 ASSLIAGMNTEAF
- TRBJ2-3 TRBV7-9 ASRQTLDTQY
TRBD2 TRBJ2-3 TRBV7-2 ASSSARGGTDTQY
TRBD1 TRBJ1-2 TRBV10-2 ASSEPGQTYGYT
TRBD1 TRBJ2-7 TRBV6-1 ASSESRDRGRYEQY
TRBD1 TRBJ1-5 TRBV6-6 ASSRQGRSNQPQH
- TRBJ2-7 TRBV2 AVGQSPLYEQY
TRBD2 TRBJ2-1 TRBV19 ASSIDGRGGVGNEQF
TRBD2 TRBJ2-7 TRBV28 ASSFASGRPHEQY
TRBD1 TRBJ2-7 TRBV11-3 ASSLDGTGRYEQY
- TRBJ2-1 TRBV5-1 ASSTASYNEQF
- TRBJ1-1 TRBV2 ASSEASGAF
- TRBJ1-1 TRBV29-1 SVERGGTEAF
TRBD2 TRBJ2-1 TRBV7-2 ASSLGTSGRYNEQF
TRBD1 TRBJ1-2 TRBV19 ASCAGGSYGYT
- TRBJ1-5 TRBV19 ASRSGSFTSPQH
TRBD1 TRBJ2-7 TRBV5-1 ASRISGQGPLEQY
- TRBJ2-3 TRBV7-2 ASSYDRTSTDTQY
TRBD1 TRBJ1-1 TRBV2 ASSDPGQVSSVKAF
- TRBJ2-1 TRBV7-7 ASSLEPGNEQF
TRBD1 TRBJ1-5 TRBV7-2 ASSPFTGGHQPQH
TRBD2 TRBJ2-7 TRBV6-4 ASGYPTSGSSNEQY
- TRBJ1-1 TRBV27 ASSLYPLGGLTEAF
- TRBJ2-3 TRBV5-1 ASSLDLSTDTQY
- TRBJ1-2 TRBV27 ASSSLPPVYGYT
TRBD2 TRBJ2-3 TRBV29-1 SVGFGRAVTDTQY
TRBD1 TRBJ2-2 TRBV29-1 SVAERTGDTGELF
- TRBJ1-2 TRBV5-4 ASSPDTNYGYT
TRBD1 TRBJ1-5 TRBV27 ASRGTGLNQPQH
- TRBJ2-7 TRBV7-2 ASSSTYEQY
- TRBJ1-2 TRBV4-2 ASSQEWRQPFGYT
TRBD2 TRBJ2-1 TRBV7-9 ASSSQAGGEQF
- TRBJ2-2 TRBV5-1 ASSLGSVATGELF
TRBD2 TRBJ2-1 TRBV27 ASSITSGSNEQF
TRBD2 TRBJ2-7 TRBV10-2 ASRVAGGPSEQY
- TRBJ2-2 TRBV18 ASSPIASPDYTGELF
TRBD1 TRBJ2-1 TRBV9 ASSVDRGTGINEQF
TRBD1 TRBJ1-1 TRBV27 ASSLQRTGFIEAF
- TRBJ1-5 TRBV15 ATSRDRSGQPQH
- TRBJ1-1 TRBV28 ASGGSVGLAAF
TRBD1 TRBJ1-1 TRBV29-1 SARTGPTEAF